The 14 T cell receptor beta chains presented below share a single source sample, sequenced in a study of cytomegalovirus exposure and HLA in healthy donors. PCR employed 60 Vbeta and 13 Jbeta primers. Sequencing was performed with immunoSEQ multiplex PCR; in TCRdb, only in-frame clones are kept and a portion is missing. Of some 150,000 clones listed, approximately 78% were seen once; the top ten hold approximately 0.8%. Sequencing input: PBMCs. These receptors were collected from a woman aged 18-30 years in good health and CMV-seronegative.

V is TRBV19 and J is TRBJ2-3; a weak D match, TRBD1 (6 bases). CDR1 and CDR2 (germline): LNHDA, SQIVND (reference sequence). V shed 3 bases and J shed 1 base, with 11 bases lying between them. The CDR3 totals 15 residues. This chain's CDR3 is CASSILEGGTDTQYF. The CDR3 bases are TGTGCCAGTAGTATCCTAGAGGGGGGCACAGATACGCAGTATTTT. The full variable domain, with the rest looked up from reference TRBV19 and TRBJ2-3, is DGGITQSPKYLFRKEGQNVTLSCEQNLNHDAMYWYRQDPGQGLRLIYYSQIVNDFQKGDIAEGYSVSREKKESFPLTVTSAQKNPTAFYLCASSILEGGTDTQYFGPGTRLTVL.

This chain connects TRBV29-1 to TRBJ2-3; the D gene is possibly TRBD2 (6 bases). CDR3 size: 14 residues. V lost 7 bases and J 3 bases, leaving 17 bases between the germline ends. Germline CDR1 SQVTM, CDR2 ANQGSEA. In DNA, the CDR3 is TGCAGCGCGCGAACCGGGAGTTTGACAGATACGCAGTATTTT. Translated, it gives CSARTGSLTDTQYF.

V is TRBV7-8 and J is TRBJ1-2; 8 bases line up with TRBD1. The CDR3 is 19 amino acids. J lost 8 bases, V lost 2 bases, and 22 bases had no gene match. The germline CDR1 and CDR2 sequences are SGHVS and FQNEAQ. The CDR3 spells CASSLHLSGQAPRGGGYTF. The CDR3 DNA reads as TGTGCCAGCAGCTTACATCTCTCGGGACAGGCCCCACGCGGCGGCGGCTACACCTTC.

This sequence joins TRBV7-9 and TRBJ1-6; 7 bases align to TRBD1. Looked up from germline, CDR1 is SEHNR and CDR2 is FQNEAQ (reference sequence). The CDR3 spans 16 residues. J was trimmed by 4 bases and V by 4 bases; bases with no gene match: 7. CDR3 nucleotides: TGTGCCAGCAGCTCTGACAGGGCCCAATATAATTCACCCCTCCACTTT. Translated: CASSSDRAQYNSPLHF.

The rearrangement links TRBV19 to TRBJ1-5, with D unclear. Per the germline V gene, CDR1 is LNHDA and CDR2 is SQIVND (reference sequence). Trimming pared 10 bases from V and 6 bases from J, leaving 13 bases between. The CDR3 extends over 12 amino acids. The CDR3 is CATTSWAQPQHF. The CDR3 DNA is TGTGCCACAACCTCCTGGGCTCAGCCCCAGCATTTT.

This clone came up a few times. CDR3 bases: TGTGCCTCCGGGAGGGCCAACACAGATACGCAGTATTTT. Its protein is CASGRANTDTQYF. V and J are TRBV2 and TRBJ2-3, with 8 positions matching TRBD2. CDR3 length equals 13 residues. Unmatched junction bases numbered 6, after V lost 11 bases and J lost 2 bases. Germline V gives CDR1 SNHLY, CDR2 FYNNEI.

The chain recombines TRBV5-8 with TRBJ2-5, with D perhaps matching TRBD1 (5 bases). Germline CDR1 and CDR2: SGHTS and YDEGEE. Trimming removed 0 bases from V and 7 bases from J, with 7 bases in between. This CDR3 is built from 12 residues. The DNA for the CDR3 is TGTGCCAGCAGCTTGGAAAGGGGGACCCAGTACTTC. As protein: CASSLERGTQYF.

The chain employs TRBV28 and TRBJ2-7; TRBD2 agrees at 7 bases. V lost 1 base, J lost 0 bases, and 9 bases stayed unmatched. Germline V gives CDR1 MDHEN, CDR2 SYDVKM. CDR3 length equals 17 residues. In nucleotides, the CDR3 is TGTGCCAGCAGTTTATCCTTTAGCGGGCCTGACTCCTACGAGCAGTACTTC. Amino acids: CASSLSFSGPDSYEQYF.

The V and J genes are TRBV19 and TRBJ2-1; possibly TRBD2 for D (6 bases). V was trimmed by 7 bases and J by 5 bases, leaving 18 bases between them. CDR1 is LNHDA, CDR2 SQIVND, per germline (reference sequence). There are 15 residues in the CDR3. The CDR3 protein is CASNPRPSVDNEQFF. The CDR3 nucleotides read TGTGCCAGTAATCCCCGGCCTAGCGTTGACAATGAGCAGTTCTTC.

The rearrangement joins TRBV28 to TRBJ2-7, with a tentative D call TRBD1 (5 bases). The V gene's germline CDR1 is MDHEN and CDR2 SYDVKM. The ends were cut back, 5 bases at V and 8 bases at J, with 13 bases in the middle. This CDR3 region has 12 residues. In DNA, the CDR3 is TGTGCCAGCAGTAACCCACAGGAAAAGCAGTACTTC. Protein product: CASSNPQEKQYF.

V is TRBV18 and J is TRBJ1-5; the match to TRBD1 covers 8 bases. The trim removed 6 bases at V and 2 bases at J, leaving 9 bases unmatched. There are 16 residues in the CDR3. Germline values: CDR1 KGHSH, CDR2 LQKENI. CDR3 DNA: TGTGCCAGCTCTATAACCCAGGGGGCGGGCAATCAGCCCCAGCATTTT. Translation: CASSITQGAGNQPQHF.

This clone was seen a few times. The V call is TRBV7-8, the J call TRBJ1-4; the D is unclear. Deletions cut 1 base from V and 10 bases from J, with 16 bases between. The CDR3 is 15 amino acids. Per the germline V gene, CDR1 is SGHVS and CDR2 is FQNEAQ. Here the CDR3 DNA reads TGTGCCAGCAGCTTAGTGTCTGAACCTCGGGGAAAACTGTTTTTT. It translates to CASSLVSEPRGKLFF.

This clone showed up just a few times. Written as DNA, the CDR3 is TGTGCTAGTGGCAGACCGGGTCAGCAGTTCTTC. It is translated as CASGRPGQQFF. The rearrangement joins TRBV12-5 to TRBJ2-1; D gene unclear. The CDR3 extends over 11 amino acids. The germline V gene encodes CDR1 LGHNT and CDR2 FRNRAP. The V end lost 6 bases, the J end lost 11 bases, and 11 bases lay between the germline ends.

V usage is TRBV6-5 and J usage is TRBJ2-2; D is ambiguous. V dropped 10 bases and J dropped 5 bases, with 11 bases sitting between them. The CDR3 consists of 12 residues. Germline V gives CDR1 MNHEY, CDR2 SVGAGI. Written as DNA, the CDR3 is TGTGCCACCACTCGAGGAACCGGGGAGCTGTTTTTT. Protein: CATTRGTGELFF.